A selection of T cell receptor beta chains follows, all from one sample in a study of long-term antiretroviral therapy in people with HIV. The repertoire was sequenced with immunoSEQ multiplex PCR; TCRdb's copy has only in-frame clones and lacks some. Of about 24,000 clones listed, under 90% are singletons. The material was unsorted PBMCs, obtained at the start of antiretroviral therapy, before treatment. Receptors were obtained from a woman between 18 and 29 years old with HIV. CDR3s include the opening cysteine and the closing phenylalanine or tryptophan. D genes are given only for firm matches. The size field is filled for only some rows; it gives once, few, many or a size class.

v_call	clone_size	j_call	d_call	cdr3_aa	cdr3_nt
TRBV6-5	NA	TRBJ1-1	NA	CASRLVGMNTEAFF	TGTGCCAGCAGATTAGTGGGTATGAACACTGAAGCTTTCTTT
TRBV6-1	NA	TRBJ1-2	TRBD1	CASSDRTGELTF	TGTGCCAGCAGTGACCGGACAGGGGAGCTCACCTTC
TRBV5-6	NA	TRBJ2-7	NA	CASSRSSRYSYEQYF	TGTGCCAGCAGCCGTTCGAGTCGGTACTCCTACGAGCAGTACTTC
TRBV10-3	NA	TRBJ1-1	NA	CAILAEAFF	TGTGCCATCTTGGCTGAAGCTTTCTTT
TRBV6-5	NA	TRBJ2-7	NA	CASVELGSYEQYF	TGTGCCAGCGTCGAGTTGGGATCCTACGAGCAGTACTTC
TRBV28	once	TRBJ2-2	NA	CASSLSTRWANTGELFF	TGTGCCAGCAGTTTATCGACTCGATGGGCGAACACCGGGGAGCTGTTTTTT
TRBV2	NA	TRBJ2-1	TRBD2	CASGSGGGYNEQFF	TGTGCCAGCGGTAGCGGGGGGGGCTACAATGAGCAGTTCTTC
TRBV7-9	few	TRBJ1-5	NA	CASSSTGSGNQPQHF	TGTGCCAGCAGCAGCACAGGGTCGGGCAATCAGCCCCAGCATTTT
TRBV7-7	medium-sized	TRBJ2-1	TRBD2	CASSLGLDSYNEQFF	TGTGCTAGCAGCCTGGGACTAGACTCCTACAATGAGCAGTTCTTC
TRBV5-6	NA	TRBJ2-1	TRBD2	CASSSASGTYNEQFF	TGTGCCAGCAGCTCGGCTAGCGGCACATACAATGAGCAGTTCTTC
TRBV10-2	NA	TRBJ2-1	NA	CASKLSIGPSAEQFF	TGCGCCAGCAAGTTAAGCATCGGTCCGAGCGCTGAGCAGTTCTTC
TRBV2	NA	TRBJ2-5	NA	CASSEGYLSSGETQYF	TGTGCCAGCAGTGAAGGATATTTGTCGTCGGGAGAGACCCAGTACTTC
TRBV7-8	NA	TRBJ2-7	TRBD2	CASSPLRVAGGEQYF	TGTGCCAGCAGCCCTCTGAGGGTAGCGGGCGGCGAGCAGTACTTC
TRBV4-2	NA	TRBJ2-7	NA	CASSPGGTGLTYEQYF	TGTGCCAGCAGCCCTGGCGGTACAGGGTTAACCTACGAGCAGTACTTC
TRBV7-3	NA	TRBJ2-2	TRBD2	CASSFRGGNTGELFF	TGTGCCAGCAGCTTCCGGGGGGGTAACACCGGGGAGCTGTTTTTT
TRBV6-1	NA	TRBJ1-1	TRBD1	CASSEQGAINTEAFF	TGTGCCAGCAGTGAGCAGGGGGCGATTAACACTGAAGCTTTCTTT
TRBV27	NA	TRBJ2-7	NA	CASTSPNYEQYF	TGTGCCAGCACCTCTCCAAACTACGAGCAGTACTTC
TRBV6-4	NA	TRBJ2-3	TRBD2	CASSDGTSGKTTDTQYF	TGTGCCAGCAGTGATGGGACTAGCGGGAAGACCACAGATACGCAGTATTTT
TRBV28	few	TRBJ1-2	NA	CASMNSGELGLGYTF	TGTGCCAGCATGAATAGCGGCGAACTGGGGCTTGGCTACACCTTC
TRBV2	NA	TRBJ1-1	NA	CASLKAGYTEAFF	TGTGCCAGCCTGAAGGCGGGGTACACTGAAGCTTTCTTT
TRBV4-1	NA	TRBJ1-2	NA	CASSQGGSLNYGYTF	TGCGCCAGCAGCCAAGGAGGCAGTCTTAACTATGGCTACACCTTC
TRBV7-7	NA	TRBJ2-2	TRBD1	CASSSGQGGHGELFF	TGTGCTAGCAGCTCGGGACAGGGGGGTCACGGGGAGCTGTTTTTT
TRBV6-1	NA	TRBJ1-5	NA	CASSPRSNSNQPQHF	TGTGCCAGCAGTCCGCGGTCCAATAGCAATCAGCCCCAGCATTTT
TRBV6-5	NA	TRBJ2-3	NA	CASSYGGQSTDTQYF	TGTGCCAGCAGTTACGGGGGGCAGAGCACAGATACGCAGTATTTT
TRBV11-2	once	TRBJ2-2	TRBD2	CASSLELAGVTGELFF	TGTGCCAGCAGCTTAGAGCTGGCGGGGGTGACCGGGGAGCTGTTTTTT
TRBV18	NA	TRBJ2-2	TRBD1	CASSPMTGDTGELFF	TGTGCCAGCTCACCGATGACAGGGGACACCGGGGAGCTGTTTTTT
TRBV28	NA	TRBJ1-4	NA	CASSTSGQKLFF	NA
TRBV7-2	NA	TRBJ2-7	TRBD2	CASSLAEYRFHSGGYEQYF	TGTGCCAGCAGCTTAGCTGAGTATCGGTTCCATAGCGGGGGTTACGAGCAGTACTTC
TRBV5-1	once	TRBJ2-5	TRBD2	CASSLTGTSGSQGTQYF	TGCGCCAGCAGCTTAACCGGGACTAGCGGGAGTCAGGGGACCCAGTACTTC
TRBV5-1	once	TRBJ2-1	NA	CASSSAGAVYNEQFF	TGCGCCAGCAGCTCCGCAGGGGCGGTATACAATGAGCAGTTCTTC